A selection of T cell receptor beta chains follows, all from one sample in a study of molecular identifiers for immune sequencing clone quantification. TCRdb independently ran MiXCR on the PCR reads; one entry per CDR3 protein. The data show more than 450,000 distinct CDR3 sequences, 20% to 25% seen once. The sample comprised naive CD8+ T cells from blood, with Jurkat cell RNA spiked in. All receptors come from a human donor in good health. Some libraries in this study had Jurkat cell RNA spiked in. The CDR3 runs from the conserved cysteine through the conserved F or W. D genes are given only for firm matches. Clone size is not always given. Where it is, it says once, few, many or a class for expanded clones.

cdr3_length: 14
clone_size: many
j_call: TRBJ2-7
v_call: TRBV11-2
d_call: -
cdr3_nt: TGTGCCAGCAGCTTAGCATCGGCGGGGTACGAGCAGTACTTC
cdr3_aa: CASSLASAGYEQYF

cdr3_length: 15
clone_size: many
j_call: TRBJ2-7
v_call: TRBV7-2
d_call: TRBD1
cdr3_nt: TGTGCCAGCAGCTTAGCGTATACAGGGGGTAACGAGCAGTACTTC
cdr3_aa: CASSLAYTGGNEQYF

cdr3_length: 15
clone_size: -
j_call: TRBJ2-7
v_call: TRBV5-6
d_call: TRBD1
cdr3_nt: TGTGCCAGCAGCTTGGGGATCCAGGGGGTGTACGAGCAGTACTTC
cdr3_aa: CASSLGIQGVYEQYF

cdr3_length: 13
clone_size: -
j_call: TRBJ2-3
v_call: TRBV19
d_call: -
cdr3_nt: TGTGCCAGTAGTAACGGTGGGACAGATACGCAGTATTTT
cdr3_aa: CASSNGGTDTQYF

cdr3_length: 14
clone_size: many
j_call: TRBJ2-7
v_call: TRBV27
d_call: -
cdr3_nt: TGTGCCAGCAGCTTCCGGGACTCAGCCTACGAGCAGTACTTC
cdr3_aa: CASSFRDSAYEQYF

cdr3_length: 14
clone_size: few
j_call: TRBJ1-3
v_call: TRBV12-3/TRBV12-4
d_call: -
cdr3_nt: TGTGCCAGCCAAGGGCCAGTGGGGGGAAACACCATATATTTT
cdr3_aa: CASQGPVGGNTIYF

cdr3_length: 16
clone_size: -
j_call: TRBJ2-1
v_call: TRBV6-2/TRBV6-3
d_call: TRBD2
cdr3_nt: TGTGCCAGCAGTTCCCTACTAGCGGGAGCTTCCAATGAGCAGTTCTTC
cdr3_aa: CASSSLLAGASNEQFF

cdr3_length: 15
clone_size: -
j_call: TRBJ2-7
v_call: TRBV3-1
d_call: -
cdr3_nt: TGTGCCAGCAGAAAGGACGGATCCTGGGCCTCCGAGCAGTACTTC
cdr3_aa: CASRKDGSWASEQYF

cdr3_length: 15
clone_size: few
j_call: TRBJ2-7
v_call: TRBV20-1
d_call: -
cdr3_nt: TGCAGTGCTAGAGATCTACGGACAGCCTCCTACGAGCAGTACTTC
cdr3_aa: CSARDLRTASYEQYF

cdr3_length: 15
clone_size: many
j_call: TRBJ1-6
v_call: TRBV7-7
d_call: -
cdr3_nt: TGTGCTAGCAGCTCCCCGATGGAAGCTACCGCACCCCTCCACTTT
cdr3_aa: CASSSPMEATAPLHF

cdr3_length: 16
clone_size: many
j_call: TRBJ2-3
v_call: TRBV27
d_call: TRBD2
cdr3_nt: TGTGCCAGCAGTTTTGGAACTAGCGGGAGTGGAGATACGCAGTATTTT
cdr3_aa: CASSFGTSGSGDTQYF

cdr3_length: 18
clone_size: -
j_call: TRBJ1-5
v_call: TRBV4-3
d_call: -
cdr3_nt: TGCGCCAGCAGCCAATCCACCATCAAAGATTATAGCAATCAGCCCCAGCATTTT
cdr3_aa: CASSQSTIKDYSNQPQHF

cdr3_length: 16
clone_size: -
j_call: TRBJ1-5
v_call: TRBV5-3
d_call: TRBD1
cdr3_nt: TGTGCCAGAAGCTTGGTGGCAGGGGGCGGCAATCAGCCCCAGCATTTT
cdr3_aa: CARSLVAGGGNQPQHF

cdr3_length: 16
clone_size: few
j_call: TRBJ2-1
v_call: TRBV14
d_call: TRBD2
cdr3_nt: TGTGCCAGCAGCTTAATAGCGGGTAGCTCCTACAATGAGCAGTTCTTC
cdr3_aa: CASSLIAGSSYNEQFF

cdr3_length: 12
clone_size: many
j_call: TRBJ2-7
v_call: TRBV20-1
d_call: -
cdr3_nt: TGCAGTGGTAGGGTAGACTCGTACGAGCAGTACTTC
cdr3_aa: CSGRVDSYEQYF

cdr3_length: 11
clone_size: few
j_call: TRBJ2-7
v_call: TRBV12-3/TRBV12-4
d_call: TRBD1
cdr3_nt: TGTGCCAGCAGCACAGGGGGCGGGCAGTACTTC
cdr3_aa: CASSTGGGQYF

cdr3_length: 15
clone_size: few
j_call: TRBJ1-5
v_call: TRBV4-3
d_call: TRBD1
cdr3_nt: TGCGCCAGCAGCCAGGGGACAGGGCCCAGCGGGCCCCAGCATTTT
cdr3_aa: CASSQGTGPSGPQHF

cdr3_length: 13
clone_size: few
j_call: TRBJ2-7
v_call: TRBV9
d_call: TRBD1
cdr3_nt: TGTGCCAGCAGCGCCCAGGGGGACTACGAGCAGTACTTC
cdr3_aa: CASSAQGDYEQYF

cdr3_length: 15
clone_size: -
j_call: TRBJ2-7
v_call: TRBV2
d_call: TRBD2
cdr3_nt: TGTGCCAGCAGTGAAGGTATTAGCGGGTTCTACGAGCAGTACTTC
cdr3_aa: CASSEGISGFYEQYF

cdr3_length: 15
clone_size: few
j_call: TRBJ2-7
v_call: TRBV27
d_call: TRBD2
cdr3_nt: TGTGCCAGCAGTTTATCTGGCGGGGGAGCCTACGAGCAGTACTTC
cdr3_aa: CASSLSGGGAYEQYF

cdr3_length: 17
clone_size: -
j_call: TRBJ2-3
v_call: TRBV19
d_call: -
cdr3_nt: TGTGCCAGAATCCGCCCGAGGGGGGGGGTTAGCACAGATACGCAGTATTTT
cdr3_aa: CARIRPRGGVSTDTQYF

cdr3_length: 15
clone_size: many
j_call: TRBJ2-5
v_call: TRBV25-1
d_call: -
cdr3_nt: TGTGCCAGCAGTGACACTCCCCAGTACCAAGAGACCCAGTACTTC
cdr3_aa: CASSDTPQYQETQYF

cdr3_length: 19
clone_size: -
j_call: TRBJ2-1
v_call: TRBV19
d_call: TRBD1
cdr3_nt: TGTGCCAGTAGCTCCTCGGAGGACAGGGGGCTTCTCCCCTACAATGAGCAGTTCTTC
cdr3_aa: CASSSSEDRGLLPYNEQFF

cdr3_length: 13
clone_size: few
j_call: TRBJ2-1
v_call: TRBV7-2
d_call: -
cdr3_nt: TGTGCCAGCAGCTCACCCATCTACAATGAGCAGTTCTTC
cdr3_aa: CASSSPIYNEQFF

cdr3_length: 13
clone_size: many
j_call: TRBJ2-7
v_call: TRBV9
d_call: -
cdr3_nt: TGTGCCAGCAGCGAGGCGGACGGCTACGAGCAGTACTTC
cdr3_aa: CASSEADGYEQYF

cdr3_length: 13
clone_size: -
j_call: TRBJ2-7
v_call: TRBV7-9
d_call: -
cdr3_nt: TGTGCGGCTGGAGGGGGGGGCCCCTACGAGCAGTACTTC
cdr3_aa: CAAGGGGPYEQYF

cdr3_length: 17
clone_size: many
j_call: TRBJ2-3
v_call: TRBV4-3
d_call: TRBD2
cdr3_nt: TGCGCCAGCAGCCAATCGCCCGCAGCGGGGGCTCCAGATACGCAGTATTTT
cdr3_aa: CASSQSPAAGAPDTQYF

cdr3_length: 14
clone_size: -
j_call: TRBJ1-2
v_call: TRBV5-5
d_call: -
cdr3_nt: TGTGCCAGCAGCTTGGATGCGTCTAACTATGGCTACACCTTC
cdr3_aa: CASSLDASNYGYTF

cdr3_length: 13
clone_size: few
j_call: TRBJ2-5
v_call: TRBV30
d_call: -
cdr3_nt: TGTGCCTGGCGAAGAACGTACCAAGAGACCCAGTACTTC
cdr3_aa: CAWRRTYQETQYF

cdr3_length: 17
clone_size: few
j_call: TRBJ1-6
v_call: TRBV7-6
d_call: -
cdr3_nt: TGTGCCAGCAGCGAATCTCAGGGGAACCAGTATAATTCACCCCTCCACTTT
cdr3_aa: CASSESQGNQYNSPLHF

cdr3_length: 12
clone_size: -
j_call: TRBJ1-1
v_call: TRBV7-9
d_call: -
cdr3_nt: TGTGCCAGCAAAGGGATTAACACTGAAGCTTTCTTT
cdr3_aa: CASKGINTEAFF

cdr3_length: 13
clone_size: few
j_call: TRBJ1-5
v_call: TRBV30
d_call: -
cdr3_nt: TGTGCCTGGAGTACAGACAGTTATCAGCCCCAGCATTTT
cdr3_aa: CAWSTDSYQPQHF

cdr3_length: 16
clone_size: -
j_call: TRBJ1-3
v_call: TRBV6-1
d_call: -
cdr3_nt: TGTGCCAGCAGTGATCCTTATCCGTACTCTGGAAACACCATATATTTT
cdr3_aa: CASSDPYPYSGNTIYF

cdr3_length: 15
clone_size: many
j_call: TRBJ2-2
v_call: TRBV24-1
d_call: -
cdr3_nt: TGTGCCACCAGTGACCACGACAGCGGAACCGGGGAGCTGTTTTTT
cdr3_aa: CATSDHDSGTGELFF

cdr3_length: 14
clone_size: few
j_call: TRBJ1-1
v_call: TRBV4-3
d_call: -
cdr3_nt: TGCGCCAGCAGCCAAGATTCAACAGGCCCTGAAGCTTTCTTT
cdr3_aa: CASSQDSTGPEAFF

cdr3_length: 17
clone_size: -
j_call: TRBJ2-7
v_call: TRBV4-1
d_call: -
cdr3_nt: TGCGCCAGCAGCCGTACGGCGGAAGGAGTTAGCTCCTACGAGCAGTACTTC
cdr3_aa: CASSRTAEGVSSYEQYF

cdr3_length: 15
clone_size: -
j_call: TRBJ1-5
v_call: TRBV6-5
d_call: TRBD1
cdr3_nt: TGTGCCAGCAGTTACTCGACAGGGGTTGATCAGCCCCAGCATTTT
cdr3_aa: CASSYSTGVDQPQHF

cdr3_length: 15
clone_size: many
j_call: TRBJ1-5
v_call: TRBV4-3
d_call: -
cdr3_nt: TGCGCCAGCAGCCAAGATCGGAGTGAGAATCAGCCCCAGCATTTT
cdr3_aa: CASSQDRSENQPQHF

cdr3_length: 15
clone_size: -
j_call: TRBJ1-1
v_call: TRBV4-1
d_call: -
cdr3_nt: TGCGCCAGCAGCCAAGAGAAGGCAATGAACACTGAAGCTTTCTTT
cdr3_aa: CASSQEKAMNTEAFF

cdr3_length: 14
clone_size: many
j_call: TRBJ2-3
v_call: TRBV20-1
d_call: TRBD2
cdr3_nt: TGCAGTGCTAGGGGAGCGGGGGGGTCTGATACGCAGTATTTT
cdr3_aa: CSARGAGGSDTQYF

cdr3_length: 12
clone_size: few
j_call: TRBJ2-5
v_call: TRBV6-5
d_call: -
cdr3_nt: TGTGCCAGCGCAGACATGGACGAGACCCAGTACTTC
cdr3_aa: CASADMDETQYF

cdr3_length: 14
clone_size: -
j_call: TRBJ2-7
v_call: TRBV7-9
d_call: -
cdr3_nt: TGTGCCAGCAGCTTCAGACAGGAGGGGTACGAGCAGTACTTC
cdr3_aa: CASSFRQEGYEQYF

cdr3_length: 16
clone_size: many
j_call: TRBJ1-1
v_call: TRBV6-2/TRBV6-3
d_call: TRBD1
cdr3_nt: TGTGCCAGCAGAGCTACAGGGGGGGGATGGGGCACTGAAGCTTTCTTT
cdr3_aa: CASRATGGGWGTEAFF

cdr3_length: 16
clone_size: -
j_call: TRBJ2-3
v_call: TRBV21-1
d_call: -
cdr3_nt: TGTGCCAGCAGCCACCTGACTAGCGGGGCCACAGATACGCAGTATTTT
cdr3_aa: CASSHLTSGATDTQYF

cdr3_length: 13
clone_size: -
j_call: TRBJ1-2
v_call: TRBV30
d_call: -
cdr3_nt: TGTGCCTGGAGTGTACACAGGGCGGATGGCTACACCTTC
cdr3_aa: CAWSVHRADGYTF

cdr3_length: 15
clone_size: few
j_call: TRBJ2-1
v_call: TRBV7-3
d_call: TRBD1
cdr3_nt: TGTGCCAGCAGCATGGGACAGGGCTCCTACAATGAGCAGTTCTTC
cdr3_aa: CASSMGQGSYNEQFF

cdr3_length: 17
clone_size: -
j_call: TRBJ2-2
v_call: TRBV6-5
d_call: -
cdr3_nt: TGTGCCAGCAGTTACTCGCCGCCGGGACAACTCACCGGGGAGCTGTTTTTT
cdr3_aa: CASSYSPPGQLTGELFF

cdr3_length: 12
clone_size: -
j_call: TRBJ2-1
v_call: TRBV6-2/TRBV6-3
d_call: -
cdr3_nt: TGTGCCAGCAGTCCATTCAAAGATGAGCAGTTCTTC
cdr3_aa: CASSPFKDEQFF

cdr3_length: 14
clone_size: many
j_call: TRBJ1-5
v_call: TRBV4-2
d_call: -
cdr3_nt: TGTGCCAGCAGCCAAGATGAAGGTTGGCAGCCCCAGCATTTT
cdr3_aa: CASSQDEGWQPQHF

cdr3_length: 16
clone_size: many
j_call: TRBJ1-5
v_call: TRBV28
d_call: -
cdr3_nt: TGTGCCAGCAGTTTAACATTACCACCTACCAATCAGCCCCAGCATTTT
cdr3_aa: CASSLTLPPTNQPQHF

cdr3_length: 11
clone_size: few
j_call: TRBJ1-1
v_call: TRBV30
d_call: -
cdr3_nt: TGTGCCTGGAGTGACGGGACTGAAGCTTTCTTT
cdr3_aa: CAWSDGTEAFF

cdr3_length: 14
clone_size: few
j_call: TRBJ1-6
v_call: TRBV19
d_call: -
cdr3_nt: TGTGCCAGTAGTTCCCTGGGCCACCATTCACCCCTCCACTTT
cdr3_aa: CASSSLGHHSPLHF

cdr3_length: 16
clone_size: -
j_call: TRBJ2-5
v_call: TRBV20-1
d_call: TRBD2
cdr3_nt: TGCAGTGCGGGGACTAGCGGGGTGGCCCCTTGGGAGACCCAGTACTTC
cdr3_aa: CSAGTSGVAPWETQYF

cdr3_length: 15
clone_size: few
j_call: TRBJ1-2
v_call: TRBV12-3/TRBV12-4
d_call: -
cdr3_nt: TGTGCCAGCAGTTTAGAGGCAGGGTTGATTTATGGCTACACCTTC
cdr3_aa: CASSLEAGLIYGYTF